This T cell receptor beta chain is drawn from a study of cytomegalovirus exposure and HLA in healthy donors. Findings and caveats of the study: A cluster of highly shared sequence variants was likely a sequencing artifact. Data from an earlier analysis indicated that most TCR beta V segments were productive either about 87% or about 30% of the time. There were some 150 TCR beta chains listed as cytomegalovirus-associated.

The CDR3 covers 15 residues. The V segment lost 5 bases and the J segment 12 bases; nucleotides outside the gene matches: 15. Germline V gene lookup returns CDR1 LGHNA and CDR2 YNFKEQ. Comment on this clone: The antigen remains undetermined.

The PCR ran on 60 Vbeta and 13 Jbeta primers. Some clones are missing from TCRdb's copy, which holds only in-frame ones; the method was immunoSEQ multiplex PCR. The sample carries about 140,000 clones, roughly 80% recorded once. The sample was PBMCs. The TCR was taken from a man aged 25 to 40 in good health and CMV-seronegative. The chain links TRBV4-2 to TRBJ2-1; 8 bases line up with TRBD1. The CDR3 DNA is TGTGCCAGCAGCTATCGGGACAGGCCTTTAATTGGGCAGTTCTTC. It yields the protein CASSYRDRPLIGQFF.